This T cell receptor (beta chain) was identified in a study of T-cell memory formation after mild COVID-19. TCRdb independently ran MiXCR on the 5' RACE reads; one entry per CDR3 protein. The top ten hold about a fifth of the sample, which has about 350,000 distinct CDR3 sequences, roughly an eighth seen once. The receptor was derived from a man younger than 30 who had mild COVID-19 (a few samples of this study predate the infection). Cell type and time point are not known. Source material: PBMCs or a T cell subset sorted from them (not recorded which).

The CDR3 sequence is CASSPDPGGGSNEQFF. The CDR3 DNA is TGCGCCAGCAGCCCAGACCCGGGCGGGGGGTCCAATGAGCAGTTCTTC. The chain joins TRBV4-3 to TRBJ2-1; 8 positions match TRBD2. CDR1 is LGHNA, CDR2 YSLEER, per germline. This CDR3 has 16 residues. V was pared by 4 bases and J by 6 bases, with 11 bases of the junction left unmatched.